This TCR beta chain was sequenced during a study of blood T cell repertoires in COVID-19. The wider study: Sources were T cells, B-cell-depleted T cells, or PBMCs; the material itself was cDNA or gDNA.

The CDR3 is 14 amino acids. Per the germline V gene, CDR1 is SNHLY and CDR2 is FYNNEI. J gave up 9 bases and V 7 bases, and 9 bases lay outside the gene matches. The count of this clone is one. Original data processing: Nucleated cell counts were estimated from reference gene primer amplification. Here immunoSEQ multiplex PCR was the method, and the copy in TCRdb shows in-frame clones only, minus some. V, J and clone size are taken as reported in that table, and D and trimming were inferred from the DNA itself. The sample includes 55,000 to 65,000 clones, around nine tenths of them seen just once. Sequenced sample: peripheral blood. The chain has TRBV2 and TRBJ1-6, with TRBD1 matching over 7 bases. The source is an elderly woman with active COVID-19. The CDR3 here is CASNLDRFGSPLHF. The CDR3 DNA is TGTGCCAGCAACCTGGACAGGTTTGGTTCACCCCTCCACTTT. Based on the CDR3 plus reference TRBV2 and TRBJ1-6, the full variable domain is EPEVTQTPSHQVTQMGQEVILRCVPISNHLYFYWYRQILGQKVEFLVSFYNNEISEKSEIFDDQFSVERPDGSNFTLKIRSTKLEDSAMYFCASNLDRFGSPLHFGNGTRLTVT.